This paragraph reports one T cell receptor (beta chain). CDR3 length: 15 amino acids. Germline CDR1 MDHEN, CDR2 SYDVKM. The V end was cut by 2 bases, the J end by 0 bases, with 10 bases between. Only in-frame clones appear in the TCRdb table, and some are missing; sequencing was by immunoSEQ multiplex PCR. The data show some 330,000 clones, with 88% seen just once and approximately 4% held by the top ten. The data are from a study of blood T cell repertoires in COVID-19. Study as a whole: Whether acute or convalescent, the COVID-19 samples came from the United States, Italy and Spain.

Material: peripheral blood. The sequence came from a woman between 45 and 65 years old with active or convalescent COVID-19. V gene TRBV28 combines with J gene TRBJ1-1; a possible D gene is TRBD1 (6 bases). The CDR3 loop is CASSLRTELNTEAFF. The CDR3 DNA is TGTGCCAGCAGTTTACGGACAGAACTGAACACTGAAGCTTTCTTT.